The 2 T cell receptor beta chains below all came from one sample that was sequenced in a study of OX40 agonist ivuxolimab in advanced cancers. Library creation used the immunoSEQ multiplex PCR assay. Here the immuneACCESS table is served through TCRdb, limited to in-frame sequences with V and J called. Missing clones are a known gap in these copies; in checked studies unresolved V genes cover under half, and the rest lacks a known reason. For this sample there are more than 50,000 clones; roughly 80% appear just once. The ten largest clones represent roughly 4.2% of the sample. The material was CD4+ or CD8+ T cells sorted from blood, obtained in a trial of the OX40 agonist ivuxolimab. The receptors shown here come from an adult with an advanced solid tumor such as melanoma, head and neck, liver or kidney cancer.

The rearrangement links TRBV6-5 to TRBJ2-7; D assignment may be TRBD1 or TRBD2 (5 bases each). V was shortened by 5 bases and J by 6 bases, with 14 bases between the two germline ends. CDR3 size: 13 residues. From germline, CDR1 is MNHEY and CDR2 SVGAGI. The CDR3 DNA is TGTGCCAGCAGTACCCCCCGTGGGGGCGAGCAGTACTTC. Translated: CASSTPRGGEQYF.

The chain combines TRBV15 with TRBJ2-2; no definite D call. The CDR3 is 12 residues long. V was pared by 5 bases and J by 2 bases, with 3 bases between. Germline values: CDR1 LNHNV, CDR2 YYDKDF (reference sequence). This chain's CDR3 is CATSHNTGELFF. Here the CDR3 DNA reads TGTGCCACCAGCCATAACACCGGGGAGCTGTTTTTT.